A single sample is the source of the 2 T cell receptor beta chains below, sequenced in a study of metastatic and nonmetastatic thyroid tumors. TCRdb reprocessed the PCR reads via MiXCR. The data hold some 22,000 clones, with 20% to 25% observed a single time. Thyroid surgery was preceded by no treatment in any patient. The specimen sequenced was blood. All receptors come from a male donor with papillary thyroid cancer or a benign thyroid nodule (not recorded which). Some clones in this sample may be carry-over from other donors' samples.

This clone was observed many times. J is TRBJ1-1 and V is TRBV5-1; D is possibly TRBD1 (6 bases). Germline V gene lookup returns CDR1 SGHRS and CDR2 YFSETQ. The V gene lost 4 bases and the J gene lost 11 bases, with 18 bases spanning the gap. This CDR3 contains 13 residues. The CDR3 region is CASSPKNRAEAFF. As DNA, the CDR3 is TGCGCCAGCAGCCCTAAGAACAGGGCAGAGGCTTTCTTT.

In its sample, this clone was seen a few times. The junction shows a germline mismatch at one end, possibly a read error. V gene TRBV2 combines with J gene TRBJ1-5; weak D call: TRBD1 (5 bases). The germline V gene has CDR1 SNHLY and CDR2 FYNNEI. This CDR3 has 13 residues. CDR3 nucleotides: TGTGCCAGCAGTGGGGGGAGCAATAAGCCCAAGCATTTT. It encodes CASSGGSNKPKHF. Filled out from reference TRBV2 and TRBJ1-5, the complete variable domain reads EPEVTQTPSHQVTQMGQEVILRCVPISNHLYFYWYRQILGQKVEFLVSFYNNEISEKSEIFDDQFSVERPDGSNFTLKIRSTKLEDSAMYFCASSGGSNKPKHFGDGTRLSIL.